What follows is one TCR beta chain and its context. Antigen unknown. Profiled with immunoSEQ multiplex PCR; TCRdb holds only in-frame clones, not every one. The repertoire consists of 150,000 to 200,000 clones, with 90% to 95% occurring once and the leading ten covering over 4.5%. The source of the sample is a study of T cell responses to AZD1222 COVID-19 vaccine. General study results and limits: Reports say nearly half of spike-specific TCRs go after unmutated variant regions. Spike regions recognized by vaccine-associated CD4 TCRs spanned the protein, led by 160-218 and 743-854.

CDR1 SGHAT and CDR2 FQNNGV come from the germline V gene. V lost 5 bases and J lost 8, with 18 bases in between. CDR3 length equals 14 residues. V usage is TRBV11-2 and J usage is TRBJ1-2, with a tentative D call TRBD1 (6 bases). The sequence came from an adult who received the AZD1222 COVID-19 vaccine. Sequencing was performed on peripheral blood, taken 28 days after the second AZD1222 dose. The CDR3 spells CASSPVRGKGGYTF. The CDR3 DNA sequence: TGTGCCAGCAGCCCTGTCAGGGGAAAGGGCGGCTACACCTTC.